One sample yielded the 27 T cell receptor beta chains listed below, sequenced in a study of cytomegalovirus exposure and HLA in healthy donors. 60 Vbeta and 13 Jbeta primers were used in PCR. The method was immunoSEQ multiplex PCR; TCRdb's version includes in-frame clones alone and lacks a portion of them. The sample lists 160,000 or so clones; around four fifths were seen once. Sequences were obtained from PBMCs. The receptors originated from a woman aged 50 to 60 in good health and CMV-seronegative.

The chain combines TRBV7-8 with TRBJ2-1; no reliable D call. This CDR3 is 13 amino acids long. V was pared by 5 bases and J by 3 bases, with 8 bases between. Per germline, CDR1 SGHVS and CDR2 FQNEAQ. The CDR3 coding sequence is TGTGCCAGCAGCGCGGCTGACTACAATGAGCAGTTCTTC. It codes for CASSAADYNEQFF.

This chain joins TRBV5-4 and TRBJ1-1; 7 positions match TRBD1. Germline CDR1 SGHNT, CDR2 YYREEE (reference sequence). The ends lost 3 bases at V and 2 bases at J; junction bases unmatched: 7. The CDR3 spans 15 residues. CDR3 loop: CASSYPGTVNTEAFF. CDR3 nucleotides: TGTGCCAGCAGCTACCCCGGGACAGTAAACACTGAAGCTTTCTTT.

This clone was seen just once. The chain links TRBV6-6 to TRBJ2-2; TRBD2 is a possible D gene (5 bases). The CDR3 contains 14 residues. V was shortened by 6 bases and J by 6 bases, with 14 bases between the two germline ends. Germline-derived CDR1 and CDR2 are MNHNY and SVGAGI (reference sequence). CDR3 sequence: CASRPEGRSGELFF. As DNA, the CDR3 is TGTGCCAGCAGGCCAGAGGGTAGATCCGGGGAGCTGTTTTTT.

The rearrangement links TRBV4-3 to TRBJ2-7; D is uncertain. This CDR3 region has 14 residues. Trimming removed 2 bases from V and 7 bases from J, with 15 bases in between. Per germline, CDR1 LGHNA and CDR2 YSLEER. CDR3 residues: CASSQHSVLTEQYF. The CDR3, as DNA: TGCGCCAGCAGCCAACATTCGGTTCTCACGGAGCAGTACTTC.

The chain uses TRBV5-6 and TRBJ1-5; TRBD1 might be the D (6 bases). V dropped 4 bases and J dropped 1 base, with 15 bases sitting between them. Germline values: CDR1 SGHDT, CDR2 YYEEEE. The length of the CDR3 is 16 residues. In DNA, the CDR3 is TGTGCCAGCAGCACCACGACAGGCCTCAGCAATCAGCCCCAGCATTTT. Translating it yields CASSTTTGLSNQPQHF.

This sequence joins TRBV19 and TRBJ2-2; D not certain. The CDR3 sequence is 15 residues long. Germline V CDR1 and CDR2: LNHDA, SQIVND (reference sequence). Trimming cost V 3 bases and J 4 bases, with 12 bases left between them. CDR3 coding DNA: TGTGCCAGTAGTATCCTCGGGTCGGCCACCGGGGAGCTGTTTTTT. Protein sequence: CASSILGSATGELFF. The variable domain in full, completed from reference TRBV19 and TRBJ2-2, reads DGGITQSPKYLFRKEGQNVTLSCEQNLNHDAMYWYRQDPGQGLRLIYYSQIVNDFQKGDIAEGYSVSREKKESFPLTVTSAQKNPTAFYLCASSILGSATGELFFGEGSRLTVL.

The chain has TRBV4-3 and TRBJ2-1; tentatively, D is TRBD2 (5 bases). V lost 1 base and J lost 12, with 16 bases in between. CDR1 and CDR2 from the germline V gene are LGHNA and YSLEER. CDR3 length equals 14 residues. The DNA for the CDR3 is TGCGCCAGCAGCCAAGGGTCCATTTTGGAGGCGCAGTTCTTC. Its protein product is CASSQGSILEAQFF.

Here the CDR3 reads CASSTGQGAGNTIYF. DNA of the CDR3: TGTGCCAGCAGCACCGGACAGGGAGCTGGAAACACCATATATTTT. J is TRBJ1-3 and V is TRBV28, with 8 bases matching TRBD1. The ends lost 6 bases at V and 2 bases at J; junction bases unmatched: 6. Germline-derived CDR1 and CDR2 are MDHEN and SYDVKM. The CDR3 runs 15 residues. Full variable domain (missing parts from reference TRBV28 and TRBJ1-3): DVKVTQSSRYLVKRTGEKVFLECVQDMDHENMFWYRQDPGLGLRLIYFSYDVKMKEKGDIPEGYSVSREKKERFSLILESASTNQTSMYLCASSTGQGAGNTIYFGEGSWLTVV.

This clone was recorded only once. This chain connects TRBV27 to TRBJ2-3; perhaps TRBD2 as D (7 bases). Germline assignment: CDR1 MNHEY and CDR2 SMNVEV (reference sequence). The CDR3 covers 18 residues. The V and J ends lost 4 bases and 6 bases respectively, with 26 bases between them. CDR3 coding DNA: TGTGCCAGCAGTTCTCACCACTCACTAGCCGAGGGGGGGGATACGCAGTATTTT. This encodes CASSSHHSLAEGGDTQYF.

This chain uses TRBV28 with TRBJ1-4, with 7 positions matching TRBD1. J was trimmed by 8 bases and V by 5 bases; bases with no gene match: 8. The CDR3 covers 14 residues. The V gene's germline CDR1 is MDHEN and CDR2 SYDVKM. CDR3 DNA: TGTGCCAGCAGTACAGGGGTGGTGAGGGAAAAACTGTTTTTT. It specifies CASSTGVVREKLFF.

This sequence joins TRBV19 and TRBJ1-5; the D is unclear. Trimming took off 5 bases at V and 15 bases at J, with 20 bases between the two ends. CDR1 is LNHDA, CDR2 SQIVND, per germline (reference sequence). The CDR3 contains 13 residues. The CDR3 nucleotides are TGTGCCAGTAGTGATGCGATCCGACTTTCACCGCATTTT. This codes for CASSDAIRLSPHF. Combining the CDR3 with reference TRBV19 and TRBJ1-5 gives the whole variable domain DGGITQSPKYLFRKEGQNVTLSCEQNLNHDAMYWYRQDPGQGLRLIYYSQIVNDFQKGDIAEGYSVSREKKESFPLTVTSAQKNPTAFYLCASSDAIRLSPHFGDGTRLSIL.

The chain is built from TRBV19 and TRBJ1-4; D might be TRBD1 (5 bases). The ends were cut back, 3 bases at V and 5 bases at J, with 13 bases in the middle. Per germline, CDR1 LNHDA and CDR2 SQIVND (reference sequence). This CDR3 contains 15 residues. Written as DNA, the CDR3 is TGTGCCAGTAGTATTTTCCTACAGGCGAATGAAAAACTGTTTTTT. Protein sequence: CASSIFLQANEKLFF.

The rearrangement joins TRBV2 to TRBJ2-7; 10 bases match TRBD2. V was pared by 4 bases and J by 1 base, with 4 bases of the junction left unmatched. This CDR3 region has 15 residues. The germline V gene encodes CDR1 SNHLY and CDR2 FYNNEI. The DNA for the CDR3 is TGTGCCAGCAGTGGGCTAGCGGGAGAATCCTACGAGCAGTACTTC. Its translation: CASSGLAGESYEQYF.

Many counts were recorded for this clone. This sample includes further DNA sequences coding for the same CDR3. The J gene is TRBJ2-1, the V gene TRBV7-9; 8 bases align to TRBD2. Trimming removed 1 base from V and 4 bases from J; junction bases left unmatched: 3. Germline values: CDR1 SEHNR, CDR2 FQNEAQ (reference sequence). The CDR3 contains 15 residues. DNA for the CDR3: TGTGCCAGCAGCTTAGGCAGCGGGGGTTACAATGAGCAGTTCTTC. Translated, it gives CASSLGSGGYNEQFF.

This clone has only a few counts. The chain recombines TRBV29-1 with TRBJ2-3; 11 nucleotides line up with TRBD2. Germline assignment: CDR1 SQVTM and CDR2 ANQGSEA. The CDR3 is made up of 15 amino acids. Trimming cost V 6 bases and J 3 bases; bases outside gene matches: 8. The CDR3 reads CSVATGTSGTDTQYF. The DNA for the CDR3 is TGCAGCGTCGCCACCGGGACTAGCGGAACAGATACGCAGTATTTT.

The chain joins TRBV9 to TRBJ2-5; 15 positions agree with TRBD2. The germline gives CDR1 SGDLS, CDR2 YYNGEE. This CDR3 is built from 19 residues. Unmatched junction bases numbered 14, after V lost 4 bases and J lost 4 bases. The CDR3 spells CASSPVGTSGGPGSETQYF. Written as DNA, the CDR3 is TGTGCCAGCAGCCCCGTTGGGACTAGCGGGGGGCCGGGGTCAGAGACCCAGTACTTC.

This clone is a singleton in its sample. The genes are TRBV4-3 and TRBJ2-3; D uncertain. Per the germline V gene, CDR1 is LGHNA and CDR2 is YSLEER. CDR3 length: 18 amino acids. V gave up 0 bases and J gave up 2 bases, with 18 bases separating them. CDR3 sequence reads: CASSQDLPRLWNTDTQYF. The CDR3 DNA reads TGCGCCAGCAGCCAAGATCTCCCTAGACTTTGGAACACAGATACGCAGTATTTT.

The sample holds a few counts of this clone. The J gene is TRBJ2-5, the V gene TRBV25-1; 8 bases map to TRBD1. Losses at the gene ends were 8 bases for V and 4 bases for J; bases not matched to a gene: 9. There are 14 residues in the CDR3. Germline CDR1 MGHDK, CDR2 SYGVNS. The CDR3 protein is CASVGQGLSETQYF. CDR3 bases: TGTGCCAGCGTCGGACAGGGTCTTTCAGAGACCCAGTACTTC.

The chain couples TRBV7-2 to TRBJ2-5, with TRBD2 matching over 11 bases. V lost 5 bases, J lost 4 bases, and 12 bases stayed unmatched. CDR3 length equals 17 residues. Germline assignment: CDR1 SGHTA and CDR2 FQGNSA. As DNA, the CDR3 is TGTGCCAGCAGCCTAAAAATACTAGCGGGGGCTTTAGAGACCCAGTACTTC. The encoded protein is CASSLKILAGALETQYF.

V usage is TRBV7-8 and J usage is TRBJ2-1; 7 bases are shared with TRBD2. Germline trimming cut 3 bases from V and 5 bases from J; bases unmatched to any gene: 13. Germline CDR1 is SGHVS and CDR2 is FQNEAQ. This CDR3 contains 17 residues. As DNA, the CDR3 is TGTGCCAGCAGCTTCTATAGCGGGCCAAGGACCAACAATGAGCAGTTCTTC. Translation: CASSFYSGPRTNNEQFF. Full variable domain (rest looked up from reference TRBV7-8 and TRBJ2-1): GAGVSQSPRYKVAKRGQDVALRCDPISGHVSLFWYQQALGQGPEFLTYFQNEAQLDKSGLPSDRFFAERPEGSVSTLKIQRTQQEDSAVYLCASSFYSGPRTNNEQFFGPGTRLTVL.

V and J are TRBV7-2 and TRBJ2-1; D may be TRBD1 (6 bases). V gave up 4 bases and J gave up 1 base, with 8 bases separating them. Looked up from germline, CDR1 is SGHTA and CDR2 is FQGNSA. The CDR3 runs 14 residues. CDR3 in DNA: TGTGCCAGCAGCTCCCAGGGGTCCTACAATGAGCAGTTCTTC. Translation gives CASSSQGSYNEQFF.

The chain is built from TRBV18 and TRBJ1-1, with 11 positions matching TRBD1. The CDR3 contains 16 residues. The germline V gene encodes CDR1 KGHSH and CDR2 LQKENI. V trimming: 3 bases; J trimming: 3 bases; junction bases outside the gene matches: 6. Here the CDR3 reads CASSPGQGDWDTEAFF. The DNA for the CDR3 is TGTGCCAGCTCACCGGGACAGGGGGATTGGGACACTGAAGCTTTCTTT.

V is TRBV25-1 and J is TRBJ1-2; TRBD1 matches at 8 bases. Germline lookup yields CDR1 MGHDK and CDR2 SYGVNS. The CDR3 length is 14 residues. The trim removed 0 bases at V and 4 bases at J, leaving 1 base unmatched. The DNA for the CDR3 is TGTGCCAGCAGTGAATATGGACAGGGCTATGGCTACACCTTC. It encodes CASSEYGQGYGYTF.

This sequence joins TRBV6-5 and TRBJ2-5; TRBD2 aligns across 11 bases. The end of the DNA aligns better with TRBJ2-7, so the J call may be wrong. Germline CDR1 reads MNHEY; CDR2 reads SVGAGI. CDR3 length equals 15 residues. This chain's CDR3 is CASSRLAGSGYEQYF. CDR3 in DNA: TGTGCCAGCAGTCGACTAGCGGGAAGTGGCTACGAGCAGTACTTC.

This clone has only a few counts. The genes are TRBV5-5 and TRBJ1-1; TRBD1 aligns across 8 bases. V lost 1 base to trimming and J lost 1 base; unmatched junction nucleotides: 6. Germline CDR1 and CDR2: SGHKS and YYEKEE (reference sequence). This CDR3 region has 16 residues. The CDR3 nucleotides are TGTGCCAGCAGCTTGTACAGGGGGGTAGGGAACACTGAAGCTTTCTTT. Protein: CASSLYRGVGNTEAFF.

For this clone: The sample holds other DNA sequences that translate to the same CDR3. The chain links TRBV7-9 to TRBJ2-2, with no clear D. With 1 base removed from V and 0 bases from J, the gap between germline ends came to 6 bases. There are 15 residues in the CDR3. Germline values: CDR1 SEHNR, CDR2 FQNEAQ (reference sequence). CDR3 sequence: CASSLGTPNTGELFF. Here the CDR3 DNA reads TGTGCCAGCAGCTTAGGCACACCGAACACCGGGGAGCTGTTTTTT.

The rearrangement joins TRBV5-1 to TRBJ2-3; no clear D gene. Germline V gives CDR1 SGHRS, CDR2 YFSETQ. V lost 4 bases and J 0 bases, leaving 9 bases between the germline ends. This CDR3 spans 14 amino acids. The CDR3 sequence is CASSVLLSTDTQYF. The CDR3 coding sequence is TGCGCCAGCAGCGTTTTATTAAGCACAGATACGCAGTATTTT.